The 8 T cell receptor beta chains presented below share a single source sample, sequenced in a study of blood T cell repertoires in COVID-19. Profiled with immunoSEQ multiplex PCR; TCRdb holds only in-frame clones, not every one. The sample has over 80,000 clones, about 90% seen once; the top ten hold under 2%. The sequenced sample consisted of peripheral blood. The receptors were sampled from a human donor with active COVID-19. The donor label of this sample is uncertain.

This chain uses TRBV4-1 with TRBJ1-2, with D perhaps matching TRBD1 (6 bases). With 2 bases removed from V and 3 bases from J, the gap between germline ends came to 13 bases. CDR1 is MGHRA and CDR2 is YSYEKL in the germline V gene. This CDR3 spans 15 amino acids. In nucleotides, the CDR3 is TGCGCCAGCAGCCAACCCTTGGCAGGGGACTATGGCTACACCTTC. Amino acid sequence: CASSQPLAGDYGYTF.

The rearrangement uses TRBV15 and TRBJ2-6, with no clear D. The CDR3 has 13 amino acids. Germline lookup yields CDR1 LNHNV and CDR2 YYDKDF (reference sequence). Deletions cut 6 bases from V and 2 bases from J, with 5 bases between. In DNA, the CDR3 is TGTGCCACCAGGAGCCCTGGGGCCAACGTCCTGACTTTC. Translated: CATRSPGANVLTF.

The chain combines TRBV10-3 with TRBJ1-1; D remains ambiguous. V lost 3 bases, J lost 4 bases, and 9 bases lay in between. Germline V CDR1 and CDR2: ENHRY, SYGVKD. The CDR3 length is 13 residues. CDR3: CAISEKEITEAFF. CDR3 nucleotide sequence: TGTGCCATCAGTGAAAAGGAGATCACTGAAGCTTTCTTT.

The chain uses TRBV5-6 and TRBJ2-1, with D maybe TRBD2 (6 bases). The germline V gene encodes CDR1 SGHDT and CDR2 YYEEEE. The CDR3 covers 16 residues. Trimming removed 3 bases at V and 7 bases at J, with 20 bases between. CDR3 sequence: CASSSGLASVDNEQFF. CDR3 nucleotide sequence: TGTGCCAGCAGCTCCGGGCTGGCTAGCGTGGATAATGAGCAGTTCTTC. Drawing the rest from reference TRBV5-6 and TRBJ2-1, the complete variable domain is DAGVTQSPTHLIKTRGQQVTLRCSPKSGHDTVSWYQQALGQGPQFIFQYYEEEERQRGNFPDRFSGHQFPNYSSELNVNALLLGDSALYLCASSSGLASVDNEQFFGPGTRLTVL.

The chain couples TRBV5-1 to TRBJ2-3; 9 positions agree with TRBD2. Trimming took 0 bases from V and 1 from J; bases not matched to a gene: 6. The CDR3 is 17 amino acids. Germline lookup yields CDR1 SGHRS and CDR2 YFSETQ. This chain's CDR3 is CASSLAPLAGGTDTQYF. CDR3 sequence (DNA): TGCGCCAGCAGCTTGGCCCCCTTAGCGGGGGGCACAGATACGCAGTATTTT.

CDR3 in amino acids: CASSLHSGGAGETQYF. Written as DNA, the CDR3 is TGTGCCAGCAGTCTCCATAGCGGGGGGGCGGGAGAGACCCAGTACTTC. The chain is built from TRBV28 and TRBJ2-5; 11 positions match TRBD2. Germline CDR1 and CDR2: MDHEN and SYDVKM. This CDR3 spans 16 amino acids. Trimming at V came to 5 bases and at J to 4 bases, leaving 9 bases not matched to a gene.

This clone is medium-sized within its sample. The V call is TRBV5-5, the J call TRBJ2-3, with 7 bases that match TRBD1. The junction had 7 bases not matched to a gene; V was cut back by 2 bases and J by 1 base. CDR3 length: 16 residues. The germline CDR1 and CDR2 sequences are SGHKS and YYEKEE (reference sequence). As DNA, the CDR3 is TGTGCCAGCAGCTTTGACAGGGCCATGGGCACAGATACGCAGTATTTT. Amino acid sequence: CASSFDRAMGTDTQYF.

Comment on this clone: The sample carries other DNA sequences with the same CDR3. The J gene is TRBJ1-1, the V gene TRBV5-1; a weak D match, TRBD1 (5 bases). The V gene's germline CDR1 is SGHRS and CDR2 YFSETQ. The V end lost 0 bases, the J end lost 1 base, and 10 bases lay between the germline ends. The CDR3 runs to 15 residues. CDR3 sequence: CASSLAGGWNTEAFF. CDR3 bases: TGCGCCAGCAGCTTGGCCGGGGGATGGAACACTGAAGCTTTCTTT.